The clone carrying this T cell receptor beta chain appeared a few times. Its target is unknown. This record belongs to a study of CD8 T cells in ankylosing spondylitis. Study-wide findings and caveats: The study looked at matched synovial fluid samples from ankylosing spondylitis patients. Disease-linked clones were reported to be significantly enriched there. Ankylosing spondylitis blood seemed to carry a telltale TCR beta motif made of eight or nine highly homologous variants. CD8+ cells made up the disease-linked clones, which were relatively rare in peripheral blood.

This CDR3 spans 16 amino acids. Germline V lookup: CDR1 SGDLS, CDR2 YYNGEE. Trimming took 1 base from V and 0 from J, leaving 14 bases between them. TCRdb re-called the 5' RACE reads through MiXCR, storing one row per CDR3 protein. The profile shows over 700,000 distinct CDR3 sequences, roughly 19% of them singletons. The receptor was derived from a male donor with ankylosing spondylitis. Sample: blood, either unsorted or a sorted T cell fraction (not recorded which). The chain couples TRBV9 to TRBJ2-7; D call uncertain. The chain's CDR3 is CASSVTADPSSYEQYF. In DNA form, the CDR3 reads TGTGCCAGCAGCGTAACGGCGGACCCGTCCTCCTACGAGCAGTACTTC. The whole variable domain, remainder taken from reference TRBV9 and TRBJ2-7, is DSGVTQTPKHLITATGQRVTLRCSPRSGDLSVYWYQQSLDQGLQFLIQYYNGEERAKGNILERFSAQQFPDLHSELNLSSLELGDSALYFCASSVTADPSSYEQYFGPGTRLTVT.